The 13 T cell receptor beta chains below all came from one sample that was sequenced in a study of early T cells in non-severe SARS-CoV-2 infection (dated by TCRdb to 2020 to 2022). Libraries were constructed by 5' RACE. The sequencer was a NextSeq 500. The raw public reads went through TCRdb reprocessing: fastp at Q25, MiXCR clone calling, in-frame beta chains kept. Rows are combined by CDR3 protein, so each entry shows the most common genes and DNA. Present in this sample are some 91,000 distinct CDR3 sequences, 14% to 15% of which were seen just once. Of the sample, 4.5% to 7% is held by the ten largest clones. The sequenced material came from whole blood. Source of these receptors: an adult who was a healthcare worker with PCR-confirmed SARS-CoV-2 infection or an uninfected control (not recorded which).

The sample holds many counts of this clonotype. This chain links TRBV19 with TRBJ2-3; D is ambiguous. Germline CDR1 reads LNHDA; CDR2 reads SQIVND (reference sequence). This CDR3 has 14 amino acids. V was clipped by 6 bases and J by 9 bases, with 19 bases between them. Written as DNA, the CDR3 is TGTGCCAGTAGCCTCGCTGATGGATCCACGACGCAGTATTTT. It is translated as CASSLADGSTTQYF.

In its sample, this clonotype was seen a few times. CDR3 DNA: TGTGCCAGCTCACCACTAGGGACACCGACTAATGGCTACACCTTC. It codes for CASSPLGTPTNGYTF. The rearrangement uses TRBV18 and TRBJ1-2; D possibly corresponds to TRBD1 (6 bases). This CDR3 is built from 15 residues. The germline gives CDR1 KGHSH, CDR2 LQKENI. V lost 1 base and J lost 6, with 15 bases in between.

The chain is built from TRBV12-3 or TRBV12-4 and TRBJ2-2; 7 positions agree with TRBD2. The CDR3 has 13 amino acids. V gave up 6 bases and J gave up 4 bases; unmatched junction bases: 2. In DNA form, the CDR3 reads TGTGCCAGCAGGGGACTATCCACCGGGGAGCTGTTTTTT. Translating gives CASRGLSTGELFF.

This rearrangement joins TRBV28 to TRBJ2-7; TRBD2 matches 10 bases. CDR3 length equals 14 residues. Germline trimming cut 8 bases from V and 4 bases from J; bases unmatched to any gene: 8. Germline-derived CDR1 and CDR2 are MDHEN and SYDVKM. As DNA, the CDR3 is TGTGCCAGCCAGCGGGGGGGAACTCCTTACGAGCAGTACTTC. It yields the protein CASQRGGTPYEQYF.

The chain couples TRBV5-6 to TRBJ2-7; unclear D gene. The CDR3 contains 13 residues. Germline CDR1 is SGHDT and CDR2 is YYEEEE. V was clipped by 4 bases and J by 4 bases, with 12 bases between them. The CDR3 region has the DNA TGTGCCAGCAGCCCGCTGGACGGGTACGAGCAGTACTTC. It encodes CASSPLDGYEQYF.

This clonotype was found many times. The chain joins TRBV7-9 to TRBJ2-7; the D is unclear. The V and J ends lost 3 bases and 3 bases respectively, with 3 bases between them. The CDR3 runs 11 residues. Germline assignment: CDR1 SEHNR and CDR2 FQNEAQ (reference sequence). CDR3 sequence: CASSLDYEQYF. CDR3 nucleotides: TGTGCCAGCAGCTTGGACTACGAGCAGTACTTC.

This clonotype was found many times. The chain uses TRBV20-1 and TRBJ1-4, with TRBD1 matching over 10 bases. Trimming removed 5 bases from V and 1 base from J; junction bases left unmatched: 13. The CDR3 is 18 residues long. CDR1 and CDR2 from the germline V gene are DFQATT and SNEGSKA (reference sequence). CDR3 DNA sequence: TGCAGTGCTGTCCCGGGACAGGGGCGAATTGGAACTAATGAAAAACTGTTTTTT. It is translated as CSAVPGQGRIGTNEKLFF.

This clonotype was detected a few times. V and J are TRBV12-3 or TRBV12-4 and TRBJ2-2; possible D gene TRBD1, 5 bases. CDR3 length equals 14 residues. Trimming took off 6 bases at V and 6 bases at J, with 14 bases between the two ends. CDR3 sequence reads: CASRERGWAGELFF. CDR3 coding DNA: TGTGCCAGCAGGGAAAGGGGTTGGGCCGGGGAGCTGTTTTTT.

This clonotype was detected a few times. At one end, the junction sequence differs from germline, possibly due to a read error. The genes are TRBV5-1 and TRBJ2-7; TRBD1 is a possible D gene (6 bases). The V gene's germline CDR1 is SGHRS and CDR2 YFSETQ. CDR3 length: 14 amino acids. CDR3 loop: CASSLDGTGTLHNF. The CDR3 DNA reads TGCGCCAGCAGCTTGGATGGGACCGGGACACTCCACAACTTC.

This clonotype was seen a handful of times. The chain combines TRBV11-2 with TRBJ1-3; D not resolved. Germline assignment: CDR1 SGHAT and CDR2 FQNNGV. The CDR3 loop spans 15 amino acids. Trimming shortened V by 2 bases and J by 2 bases, and 10 bases separated the two germline ends. The CDR3 is CASSLTRAAGNTIYF. CDR3 bases: TGTGCCAGCAGCTTAACGAGGGCGGCTGGAAACACCATATATTTT.

This clonotype was detected a few times. This rearrangement joins TRBV7-9 to TRBJ2-5; 7 bases match TRBD2. This CDR3 is built from 15 residues. With 3 bases clipped from V and 2 bases from J, the junction kept 6 bases outside the gene matches. The germline gives CDR1 SEHNR, CDR2 FQNEAQ (reference sequence). The CDR3, as DNA: TGTGCCAGCAGCTTTGGAGGGAGGGTACAAGAGACCCAGTACTTC. This codes for CASSFGGRVQETQYF.

On this clonotype itself: The DNA is omitted, as the CDR3 cannot be located on it reliably, and the CDR3 follows TCRdb's listing. The J gene is TRBJ2-7, the V gene TRBV28; the D call of TRBD1 is as the table states it, not checked on the DNA. Germline-derived CDR1 and CDR2 are MDHEN and SYDVKM. From its first to its last residue, the CDR3 has 14 amino acids. The CDR3: CASSTSVPRVEQYF.

This clonotype has a handful of counts. V gene TRBV7-2 combines with J gene TRBJ2-1; 8 bases line up with TRBD2. Trimming cost V 2 bases and J 1 base; bases outside gene matches: 10. CDR3 size: 18 residues. Germline V lookup: CDR1 SGHTA, CDR2 FQGNSA. CDR3 in DNA: TGTGCCAGCAGCTTAAAATATGCGCGGGAGGATTCCTACAATGAGCAGTTCTTC. Its protein is CASSLKYAREDSYNEQFF.